The next 30 T cell receptor beta chains were all read from a single sample in a study of CD8 T cells in Susac syndrome. Reverse transcription of about 0.5 to 1 ug RNA used random hexamers. TCRdb called the immunoSEQ multiplex PCR reads again in MiXCR, with one record for every CDR3 protein. The profile shows about 250,000 distinct CDR3 sequences, about 93% of them singletons. Sequencing input: CD4+ T cells from PBMCs. The receptor source for this set is a human donor with multiple sclerosis.

This chain connects TRBV25-1 to TRBJ1-2; D ambiguous. This CDR3 region has 16 residues. The V end lost 4 bases, the J end lost 4 bases, and 19 bases lay between the germline ends. The germline CDR1 and CDR2 sequences are MGHDK and SYGVNS. The chain's CDR3 is CASSVPLRQESYGYTF. In DNA, the CDR3 is TGTGCCAGCAGTGTCCCACTGAGGCAGGAATCCTATGGCTACACCTTC.

This chain links TRBV20-1 with TRBJ2-7; 10 bases agree with TRBD1. This CDR3 contains 15 residues. Germline assignment: CDR1 DFQATT and CDR2 SNEGSKA (reference sequence). V gave up 5 bases and J gave up 0 bases; unmatched junction bases: 7. CDR3 region: CSAGLGTGVSYEQYF. In nucleotides, the CDR3 is TGCAGTGCTGGTCTCGGGACAGGGGTCTCCTACGAGCAGTACTTC.

The chain recombines TRBV5-4 with TRBJ1-2; 7 bases align to TRBD1. V lost 4 bases to trimming and J lost 5 bases; unmatched junction nucleotides: 11. Germline values: CDR1 SGHNT, CDR2 YYREEE (reference sequence). CDR3 length: 15 residues. The CDR3 spells CASSEFDRDGYGYTF. CDR3 bases: TGTGCCAGCAGCGAATTCGACAGGGACGGGTATGGCTACACCTTC.

The rearrangement joins TRBV29-1 to TRBJ2-5, with unresolved D. Between the trimmed V and J ends, which lost 6 bases and 3 bases, there was a span of 20 bases. CDR1 is SQVTM, CDR2 ANQGSEA, per germline. The CDR3 extends over 15 amino acids. The CDR3 spells CSVQWVVRNEETQYF. DNA for the CDR3: TGCAGCGTGCAGTGGGTGGTTAGGAATGAAGAGACCCAGTACTTC.

This clonotype appeared once. The V gene is TRBV30, the J gene TRBJ2-6, with D maybe TRBD1 (5 bases). The V and J ends lost 5 bases and 0 bases respectively, with 8 bases between them. The germline gives CDR1 GTSNPN, CDR2 SVGIG (reference sequence). CDR3 length: 14 residues. CDR3 sequence reads: CAWDRSSGANVLTF. CDR3 nucleotide sequence: TGTGCCTGGGACAGAAGCTCTGGGGCCAACGTCCTGACTTTC.

The chain has TRBV3-1 and TRBJ1-2; tentative D call: TRBD1 (6 bases). Trimming removed 0 bases from V and 8 bases from J, with 13 bases in between. This CDR3 is 14 amino acids long. Germline loops: CDR1 LGHDT, CDR2 YNNKEL (reference sequence). The CDR3 sequence is CASSQDVRGQGYTF. The CDR3, as DNA: TGTGCCAGCAGCCAAGATGTACGGGGGCAAGGCTACACCTTC.

This clonotype is a singleton in its sample. The V call is TRBV24-1, the J call TRBJ2-7; D is undetermined. V dropped 6 bases and J dropped 4 bases, with 6 bases sitting between them. The length of the CDR3 is 11 residues. Germline CDR1 and CDR2: KGHDR and SFDVKD. The CDR3 sequence: CATSLGYEQYV. DNA for the CDR3: TGTGCCACCAGTTTGGGGTACGAGCAGTACGTC.

The CDR3 DNA follows: TGTGCCAGCAGCACTCTCGCCGGGACTAGCGGCGCCCTGGGGACCCAGTACTTC. Its protein is CASSTLAGTSGALGTQYF. The V and J genes are TRBV7-2 and TRBJ2-5, with 11 bases matching TRBD2. J gave up 7 bases and V 5 bases, and 18 bases lay outside the gene matches. Germline V CDR1 and CDR2: SGHTA, FQGNSA. The CDR3 contains 18 residues.

In its sample, this clonotype was seen once. The chain links TRBV20-1 to TRBJ2-3; 9 bases are shared with TRBD2. CDR1 is DFQATT, CDR2 SNEGSKA, per germline (reference sequence). V shed 0 bases and J 4 bases; nucleotides not matched to a gene: 17. The CDR3 sequence is 19 residues long. Written as DNA, the CDR3 is TGCAGTGCTAGAGATTACACTAGCGGGTCCCCAAGGAGGGCAGATACGCAGTATTTT. Its translation is CSARDYTSGSPRRADTQYF.

The chain recombines TRBV19 with TRBJ1-1; no firm D call. The germline V gene has CDR1 LNHDA and CDR2 SQIVND (reference sequence). This CDR3 has 13 residues. Trimming took 5 bases from V and 1 from J, leaving 8 bases between them. CDR3 loop: CASSVLANTEAFF. In nucleotides, the CDR3 is TGTGCCAGTAGTGTCCTGGCGAACACTGAAGCTTTCTTT.

This chain joins TRBV20-1 and TRBJ2-3, with 12 bases matching TRBD2. Germline V gene data show CDR1 as DFQATT and CDR2 as SNEGSKA (reference sequence). The CDR3 contains 16 residues. J gave up 3 bases and V 1 base, and 5 bases lay outside the gene matches. CDR3 residues: CSARATSGGRTDTQYF. The CDR3 DNA is TGCAGTGCTAGAGCAACTAGCGGGGGGAGGACAGATACGCAGTATTTT.

Only one count was recorded for this clonotype. The chain joins TRBV3-1 to TRBJ1-6; D gene uncertain. Germline loops: CDR1 LGHDT, CDR2 YNNKEL (reference sequence). The CDR3 consists of 15 residues. Trimming removed 0 bases at V and 7 bases at J, with 10 bases between. The CDR3 sequence is CASSQDPIPNSPLHF. CDR3 in DNA: TGTGCCAGCAGCCAAGATCCCATCCCCAATTCACCCCTCCACTTT.

This clonotype occurred once. This chain links TRBV3-1 with TRBJ1-2; a possible D gene is TRBD1 (6 bases). Germline V CDR1 and CDR2: LGHDT, YNNKEL (reference sequence). V dropped 6 bases and J dropped 4 bases, with 15 bases sitting between them. This CDR3 spans 14 amino acids. This chain's CDR3 is CASSPDGGGYGYTF. The CDR3 DNA is TGTGCCAGCAGTCCCGACGGGGGCGGCTATGGCTACACCTTC.

The rearrangement joins TRBV5-1 to TRBJ2-2, with no clear D. The CDR3 spans 14 residues. CDR1 and CDR2 (germline): SGHRS, YFSETQ. V lost 0 bases to trimming and J lost 4 bases, with 7 bases between them. The chain's CDR3 is CASSLDSITGELFF. The CDR3 DNA is TGCGCCAGCAGCTTGGATAGTATCACCGGGGAGCTGTTTTTT.

This sequence joins TRBV5-1 and TRBJ2-6; tentative D call: TRBD2 (6 bases). Germline-derived CDR1 and CDR2 are SGHRS and YFSETQ. The CDR3 length is 18 residues. V lost 0 bases to trimming and J lost 0 bases, with 13 bases between them. CDR3 amino acids: CASSLGVGGSSGANVLTF. As DNA, the CDR3 is TGCGCCAGCAGCTTGGGGGTCGGGGGAAGCTCTGGGGCCAACGTCCTGACTTTC. Supplemented by reference TRBV5-1 and TRBJ2-6, the full variable domain reads KAGVTQTPRYLIKTRGQQVTLSCSPISGHRSVSWYQQTPGQGLQFLFEYFSETQRNKGNFPGRFSGRQFSNSRSEMNVSTLELGDSALYLCASSLGVGGSSGANVLTFGAGSRLTVL.

The rearrangement links TRBV7-2 to TRBJ1-2; 8 bases agree with TRBD1. The CDR3 contains 15 residues. Trimming cost V 0 bases and J 4 bases; bases outside gene matches: 4. Germline V CDR1 and CDR2: SGHTA, FQGNSA. The CDR3: CASSLAGQEFYGYTF. The DNA for the CDR3 is TGTGCCAGCAGCTTAGCGGGACAGGAATTCTATGGCTACACCTTC.

V usage is TRBV9 and J usage is TRBJ1-6, with D maybe TRBD1 (5 bases). The germline gives CDR1 SGDLS, CDR2 YYNGEE. The CDR3 is 15 amino acids. Trimming left V 2 bases short and J 5 bases short, with 11 bases between. DNA for the CDR3: TGTGCCAGCAGCGTTGGGACGGAAGATAATTCACCCCTCCACTTT. Its protein is CASSVGTEDNSPLHF.

CDR3 DNA sequence: TGTGCCAGCAGCTCCCAACCGGGAGACCAAGAGACCCAGTACTTC. Translated, it gives CASSSQPGDQETQYF. V and J are TRBV9 and TRBJ2-5, with D maybe TRBD2 (6 bases). The CDR3 extends over 15 amino acids. Trimming pared 4 bases from V and 0 bases from J, leaving 13 bases between. Germline CDR1 and CDR2: SGDLS and YYNGEE.

The J gene is TRBJ2-7, the V gene TRBV6-1; D is unclear. V was pared by 3 bases and J by 10 bases, with 13 bases between. CDR3 length equals 12 residues. The germline V gene has CDR1 MNHNS and CDR2 SASEGT. Here the CDR3 reads CASSESLRKQYF. CDR3 coding DNA: TGTGCCAGCAGTGAGTCCCTTCGGAAACAGTACTTC.

V and J are TRBV5-4 and TRBJ1-5; D not certain. The CDR3 totals 15 residues. The V gene's germline CDR1 is SGHNT and CDR2 YYREEE (reference sequence). V was trimmed by 4 bases and J by 5 bases, leaving 16 bases between them. The DNA of the CDR3 is TGTGCCAGCAGCCTCGGGCCCTGGAGCGATCAGCCCCAGCATTTT. Its translation is CASSLGPWSDQPQHF. Looking up the rest from reference TRBV5-4 and TRBJ1-5 gives the full variable domain: ETGVTQSPTHLIKTRGQQVTLRCSSQSGHNTVSWYQQALGQGPQFIFQYYREEENGRGNFPPRFSGLQFPNYSSELNVNALELDDSALYLCASSLGPWSDQPQHFGDGTRLSIL.

The rearrangement links TRBV18 to TRBJ2-4; 7 bases fit TRBD1. CDR1 and CDR2 from the germline V gene are KGHSH and LQKENI. The CDR3 consists of 16 residues. The V segment lost 5 bases and the J segment 0 bases; nucleotides outside the gene matches: 7. The chain's CDR3 is CASSIDRVGAKNIQYF. The CDR3 DNA sequence: TGTGCCAGCTCAATCGACAGGGTTGGAGCCAAAAACATTCAGTACTTC.

This clonotype was picked up one time. The conserved phenylalanine or tryptophan normally closing the CDR3 is absent here, so this likely arose from a read error. V and J are TRBV6-6 and TRBJ1-4; 10 bases map to TRBD1. CDR1 is MNHNY and CDR2 is SVGAGI in the germline V gene (reference sequence). J was trimmed by 8 bases and V by 4 bases; bases with no gene match: 7. The CDR3 contains 15 residues. As DNA, the CDR3 is TGTGCCAGCAGTTCCACCGGGACAGGGGTCGAAAAACTGTTTTCT. Protein product: CASSSTGTGVEKLFS.

This chain uses TRBV24-1 with TRBJ2-5; D is unclear. This CDR3 contains 15 residues. V lost 1 base, J lost 5 bases, and 13 bases lay in between. Germline CDR1 KGHDR, CDR2 SFDVKD. The CDR3 loop is CATSDLDSVTETQYF. The CDR3 DNA follows: TGTGCCACCAGTGATTTAGATTCCGTGACGGAGACCCAGTACTTC.

J is TRBJ2-7 and V is TRBV29-1; D remains ambiguous. The CDR3 covers 14 residues. Germline CDR1 and CDR2: SQVTM and ANQGSEA. V was pared by 0 bases and J by 2 bases, with 11 bases between. CDR3 sequence: CSVEDGHRAYEQYF. The CDR3 DNA follows: TGCAGCGTTGAAGACGGTCACAGAGCCTACGAGCAGTACTTC.

V usage is TRBV11-2 and J usage is TRBJ2-6, with TRBD2 as a possible D gene (5 bases). The CDR3 is 16 residues long. The germline V gene encodes CDR1 SGHAT and CDR2 FQNNGV. V was pared by 5 bases and J by 0 bases, with 11 bases between. The CDR3 loop reads CASSPRGSSGANVLTF. As DNA, the CDR3 is TGTGCCAGCAGCCCACGTGGGAGCTCTGGGGCCAACGTCCTGACTTTC. Full variable domain (rest looked up from reference TRBV11-2 and TRBJ2-6): EAGVAQSPRYKIIEKRQSVAFWCNPISGHATLYWYQQILGQGPKLLIQFQNNGVVDDSQLPKDRFSAERLKGVDSTLKIQPAKLEDSAVYLCASSPRGSSGANVLTFGAGSRLTVL.

The V gene is TRBV3-1, the J gene TRBJ2-3; D gene unclear. Trimming took 0 bases from V and 2 from J, leaving 6 bases between them. Per germline, CDR1 LGHDT and CDR2 YNNKEL (reference sequence). This CDR3 has 14 amino acids. The CDR3 DNA is TGTGCCAGCAGCCAAGAGGTCGTCACAGATACGCAGTATTTT. Protein: CASSQEVVTDTQYF.

The chain carries TRBV15 and TRBJ2-7; no reliable D call. The CDR3 consists of 16 residues. Trimming left V 1 base short and J 0 bases short, with 13 bases between. Germline V CDR1 and CDR2: LNHNV, YYDKDF (reference sequence). For the CDR3, the DNA is TGTGCCACCAGCAGAGTCCGGACGGCGAGCTCCTACGAGCAGTACTTC. Translating gives CATSRVRTASSYEQYF.

The CDR3 is CASSFTGTSVPGELFF. The DNA of the CDR3 is TGCGCCAGCAGCTTTACCGGGACTAGCGTGCCAGGGGAGCTGTTTTTT. V is TRBV5-1 and J is TRBJ2-2; 10 bases align to TRBD2. The V gene end was trimmed by 2 bases and the J gene end by 8 bases; junction bases not matched to a gene: 9. This CDR3 has 16 residues. Germline loops: CDR1 SGHRS, CDR2 YFSETQ.

The chain recombines TRBV7-6 with TRBJ2-2; no clear D gene. Germline V gives CDR1 SGHVS, CDR2 FNYEAQ. The V end lost 1 base, the J end lost 0 bases, and 6 bases lay between the germline ends. This CDR3 contains 15 residues. The CDR3 loop reads CASSLVGSNTGELFF. In nucleotides, the CDR3 is TGTGCCAGCAGCTTAGTGGGGTCGAACACCGGGGAGCTGTTTTTT.

The CDR3 loop is CASSFAGTGGYTF. The CDR3 DNA reads as TGCGCCAGCAGCTTCGCGGGGACCGGTGGCTACACCTTC. The chain has TRBV5-1 and TRBJ1-2; tentatively, D is TRBD1 (5 bases). The germline V and J ends were trimmed by 2 bases and 7 bases, with 12 bases remaining between them. Germline V lookup: CDR1 SGHRS, CDR2 YFSETQ. This CDR3 is built from 13 residues. The variable domain in full, completed from reference TRBV5-1 and TRBJ1-2, reads KAGVTQTPRYLIKTRGQQVTLSCSPISGHRSVSWYQQTPGQGLQFLFEYFSETQRNKGNFPGRFSGRQFSNSRSEMNVSTLELGDSALYLCASSFAGTGGYTFGSGTRLTVV.